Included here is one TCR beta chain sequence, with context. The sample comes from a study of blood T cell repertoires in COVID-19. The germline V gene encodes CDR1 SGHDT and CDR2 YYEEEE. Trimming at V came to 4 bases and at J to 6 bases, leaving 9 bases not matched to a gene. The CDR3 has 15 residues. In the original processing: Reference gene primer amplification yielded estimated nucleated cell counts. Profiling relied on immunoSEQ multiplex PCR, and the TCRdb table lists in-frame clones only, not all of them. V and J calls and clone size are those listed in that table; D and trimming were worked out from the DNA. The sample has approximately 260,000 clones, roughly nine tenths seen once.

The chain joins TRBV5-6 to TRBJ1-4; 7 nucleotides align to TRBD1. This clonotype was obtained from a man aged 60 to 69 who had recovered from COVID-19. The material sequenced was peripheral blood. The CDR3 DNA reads TGTGCCAGCAGCCGAAGGGGGCACAGTTATGAAAAACTGTTTTTT. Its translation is CASSRRGHSYEKLFF.